This TCR beta chain derives from a study of CD8 T cells in Susac syndrome. Overall study findings and caveats: The CD4+ T cell repertoires, which came from Susac syndrome patients, showed no sign of clonal expansion.

The V end was cut by 4 bases, the J end by 2 bases, with 14 bases between. The CDR3 is made up of 15 amino acids. Germline lookup yields CDR1 KGHSH and CDR2 LQKENI. It was with random hexamers that roughly 0.5 to 1 ug RNA was reverse transcribed. TCRdb ran MiXCR on the immunoSEQ multiplex PCR reads and lists one entry per CDR3 protein. In the table there are under 200,000 distinct CDR3 sequences, 90% to 95% of which are singletons. With respect to this clonotype: What it binds is not known.

Each Susac syndrome patient had definite or probable disease by recently defined criteria. Purification of the CD8+ and CD4+ T cells relied on negative isolation, and TEMRA cells underwent FACS enrichment. The source of this sequence is a human donor with Susac syndrome. Sequencing input: CD4+ T cells from PBMCs. This chain links TRBV18 with TRBJ2-5; the D is unclear. The CDR3 coding sequence is TGTGCCAGCTCACTTACTGCGTCCGGACAAGAGACCCAGTACTTC. It yields the protein CASSLTASGQETQYF.